A single sample gave rise to the 29 T cell receptor beta chains below, sequenced in a study of technical replicates of blood from a handful of donors. TCRdb keeps only in-frame clones here, not all; method: immunoSEQ multiplex PCR. This sample has about 66,000 clones, with more than 75% found just once. The sequencing sample was made of PBMCs. Receptor source: a human donor in good health. Some clones in this sample may be carry-over from other donors' samples.

J is TRBJ2-2 and V is TRBV6-5; TRBD2 is a possible D gene (5 bases). Germline-derived CDR1 and CDR2 are MNHEY and SVGAGI. The CDR3 covers 14 residues. Trimming removed 7 bases from V and 5 bases from J, with 14 bases in between. CDR3 sequence (DNA): TGTGCCAGCACCCCACTTCGAGGGACCGGGGAGCTGTTTTTT. Translating it yields CASTPLRGTGELFF.

This rearrangement joins TRBV5-6 to TRBJ1-5; a weak D match, TRBD1 (6 bases). Germline lookup yields CDR1 SGHDT and CDR2 YYEEEE. The CDR3 spans 15 residues. Trimming pared 4 bases from V and 3 bases from J, leaving 14 bases between. The CDR3 DNA follows: TGTGCCAGCAGCCCCGGGGGGGGGCTCAATCAGCCCCAGCATTTT. Translation: CASSPGGGLNQPQHF. Full variable domain (rest looked up from reference TRBV5-6 and TRBJ1-5): DAGVTQSPTHLIKTRGQQVTLRCSPKSGHDTVSWYQQALGQGPQFIFQYYEEEERQRGNFPDRFSGHQFPNYSSELNVNALLLGDSALYLCASSPGGGLNQPQHFGDGTRLSIL.

In its sample, this clone was seen once. The chain combines TRBV11-2 with TRBJ2-5; D possibly corresponds to TRBD2 (5 bases). CDR3 length: 15 residues. Between the trimmed V and J ends, which lost 0 bases and 5 bases, there was a span of 13 bases. The germline V gene has CDR1 SGHAT and CDR2 FQNNGV. As DNA, the CDR3 is TGTGCCAGCAGCTTAGATAAGAGGGATTTGGAGACCCAGTACTTC. Its translation: CASSLDKRDLETQYF.

The rearrangement uses TRBV7-8 and TRBJ1-3; 7 nucleotides agree with TRBD1. V was pared by 4 bases and J by 0 bases, with 6 bases of the junction left unmatched. In germline, CDR1 is SGHVS, CDR2 FQNEAQ. This CDR3 has 16 amino acids. The CDR3 loop reads CASSSDRWSSGNTIYF. CDR3 DNA sequence: TGTGCCAGCAGCTCGGACAGGTGGAGCTCTGGAAACACCATATATTTT. Full variable domain (outside the CDR3, taken from reference TRBV7-8 and TRBJ1-3): GAGVSQSPRYKVAKRGQDVALRCDPISGHVSLFWYQQALGQGPEFLTYFQNEAQLDKSGLPSDRFFAERPEGSVSTLKIQRTQQEDSAVYLCASSSDRWSSGNTIYFGEGSWLTVV.

The V call is TRBV4-2, the J call TRBJ2-3; 7 nucleotides agree with TRBD1. V shed 0 bases, J shed 4 bases, and the junction held 10 bases outside the gene matches. The CDR3 totals 17 residues. Looked up from germline, CDR1 is LGHNA and CDR2 is YNFKEQ. The CDR3: CASSQDPGTEVPDTQYF. CDR3 bases: TGTGCCAGCAGCCAAGACCCCGGGACAGAGGTGCCAGATACGCAGTATTTT.

V and J are TRBV4-3 and TRBJ1-3, with 7 bases fitting TRBD1. Per the germline V gene, CDR1 is LGHNA and CDR2 is YSLEER. The CDR3 covers 16 residues. J gave up 4 bases and V 0 bases, and 6 bases lay outside the gene matches. CDR3 coding DNA: TGCGCCAGCAGCCAAGAAGAGGGGGCAGGCGGAAACACCATATATTTT. Residues: CASSQEEGAGGNTIYF.

The J gene is TRBJ2-1, the V gene TRBV27; D perhaps matches TRBD2 (6 bases). CDR3 length: 13 residues. Germline CDR1 is MNHEY and CDR2 is SMNVEV (reference sequence). Trimming pared 9 bases from V and 1 base from J, leaving 10 bases between. The CDR3 coding sequence is TGTGCCAGGGCGGGAATTTCCTACAATGAGCAGTTCTTC. The encoded protein is CARAGISYNEQFF.

The chain employs TRBV7-9 and TRBJ2-1; 8 bases align to TRBD1. Germline trimming cut 5 bases from V and 8 bases from J; bases unmatched to any gene: 14. The CDR3 has 16 residues. Germline V gene lookup returns CDR1 SEHNR and CDR2 FQNEAQ (reference sequence). CDR3 bases: TGTGCCAGCAGCCTCAGACAGGGGCCCATGGCGGATGAGCAGTTCTTC. Protein: CASSLRQGPMADEQFF.

This clone has a handful of counts. The rearrangement links TRBV5-1 to TRBJ1-4; D not certain. V lost 4 bases to trimming and J lost 7 bases, with 14 bases between them. The CDR3 spans 14 residues. The germline V gene has CDR1 SGHRS and CDR2 YFSETQ. CDR3 bases: TGCGCCAGCAGCGAGGGAGGTATAACTGAAAAACTGTTTTTT. It is translated as CASSEGGITEKLFF.

This chain uses TRBV10-3 with TRBJ2-1; no clear D. This CDR3 is built from 12 residues. V lost 7 bases and J lost 5, with 9 bases in between. Germline CDR1 and CDR2: ENHRY and SYGVKD. This CDR3 reads CAITRGDNEQFF. The CDR3 DNA reads as TGTGCCATCACCCGAGGTGACAATGAGCAGTTCTTC.

The chain recombines TRBV6-5 with TRBJ1-6; D possibly corresponds to TRBD1 (6 bases). Germline CDR1 MNHEY, CDR2 SVGAGI. Trimming left V 4 bases short and J 7 bases short, with 14 bases between. The CDR3 loop spans 15 amino acids. CDR3 bases: TGTGCCAGCAGTTCCGGGGGGCAGGTCAATTCACCCCTCCACTTT. It yields the protein CASSSGGQVNSPLHF.

The chain links TRBV6-1 to TRBJ2-3; 10 bases align to TRBD2. The germline gives CDR1 MNHNS, CDR2 SASEGT. Trimming cost V 2 bases and J 0 bases; bases outside gene matches: 14. The CDR3 is 20 residues long. The CDR3 DNA is TGTGCCAGCAGTGAACCCCCTGGTAGCGGGGGGACGACTAGCACAGATACGCAGTATTTT. Its protein is CASSEPPGSGGTTSTDTQYF.

This clone has a handful of counts. The chain joins TRBV6-5 to TRBJ1-1; 11 bases line up with TRBD1. The germline CDR1 and CDR2 sequences are MNHEY and SVGAGI. The CDR3 runs 15 residues. The V segment lost 6 bases and the J segment 5 bases; nucleotides outside the gene matches: 8. Here the CDR3 reads CASSPPDRGQTEAFF. DNA of the CDR3: TGTGCCAGCAGCCCCCCGGACAGGGGGCAAACTGAAGCTTTCTTT.

V and J are TRBV7-7 and TRBJ1-3; D unclear. CDR3 length: 13 residues. The V and J ends lost 1 base and 4 bases respectively, with 5 bases between them. Germline CDR1 reads SSHAT; CDR2 reads FNYEAQ (reference sequence). The CDR3 sequence: CASSLDRGNTIYF. CDR3 in DNA: TGTGCCAGCAGCTTAGACCGGGGAAACACCATATATTTT.

V is TRBV7-2 and J is TRBJ2-7; D not certain. The CDR3 covers 14 residues. CDR1 and CDR2 from the germline V gene are SGHTA and FQGNSA. Trimming took 5 bases from V and 1 from J, leaving 12 bases between them. DNA for the CDR3: TGTGCCAGCAGCCTAGGGTTCGGGTCCTACGAGCAGTACTTC. It encodes CASSLGFGSYEQYF.

The genes are TRBV11-3 and TRBJ2-2; 10 bases are a match to TRBD1. CDR3 size: 15 residues. V was pared by 7 bases and J by 4 bases, with 6 bases of the junction left unmatched. Germline V gives CDR1 SGHNT, CDR2 YENEEA. CDR3: CASTSGQGLTGELFF. The CDR3, as DNA: TGTGCCAGCACCTCGGGACAGGGGCTCACCGGGGAGCTGTTTTTT.

The chain joins TRBV7-9 to TRBJ1-3; 9 bases match TRBD1. J was trimmed by 0 bases and V by 5 bases; bases with no gene match: 5. The CDR3 is made up of 16 amino acids. Germline V CDR1 and CDR2: SEHNR, FQNEAQ (reference sequence). The DNA of the CDR3 is TGTGCCAGCAGCGGACAGACAGGGGGCTCTGGAAACACCATATATTTT. This encodes CASSGQTGGSGNTIYF.

The chain couples TRBV30 to TRBJ1-2; D is undetermined. Trimming removed 4 bases from V and 1 base from J, with 4 bases in between. This CDR3 comprises 11 residues. CDR1 is GTSNPN, CDR2 SVGIG, per germline (reference sequence). CDR3 in DNA: TGTGCCTGGAATCTTAACTATGGCTACACCTTC. As protein: CAWNLNYGYTF. Full variable domain (missing parts from reference TRBV30 and TRBJ1-2): SQTIHQWPATLVQPVGSPLSLECTVEGTSNPNLYWYRQAAGRGLQLLFYSVGIGQISSEVPQNLSASRPQDRQFILSSKKLLLSDSGFYLCAWNLNYGYTFGSGTRLTVV.

This sequence joins TRBV5-6 and TRBJ2-2; unclear D gene. CDR3 length: 13 residues. The germline V gene has CDR1 SGHDT and CDR2 YYEEEE. Trimming took 4 bases from V and 6 from J, leaving 10 bases between them. The CDR3, as DNA: TGTGCCAGCAGCCCGGTCGGTTCCGGGGAGCTGTTTTTT. The encoded protein is CASSPVGSGELFF.

This clone has just one count. Additional DNA sequences in this sample encode the identical CDR3. CDR3 amino acids: CASSYSPRGSTEAFF. The CDR3 nucleotides read TGTGCCAGCAGTTACTCCCCACGGGGGAGCACTGAAGCTTTCTTT. This chain uses TRBV6-5 with TRBJ1-1; possibly TRBD1 for D (5 bases). The CDR3 is made up of 15 amino acids. Trimming took 0 bases from V and 4 from J, leaving 12 bases between them. The V gene's germline CDR1 is MNHEY and CDR2 SVGAGI.

V usage is TRBV12-5 and J usage is TRBJ1-1, with D possibly being TRBD1 (5 bases). The CDR3 runs 11 residues. In germline, CDR1 is LGHNT, CDR2 FRNRAP. The germline V and J ends were trimmed by 6 bases and 7 bases, with 9 bases remaining between them. For the CDR3, the DNA is TGTGCTAGTGGCGTAGACAGTGAAGCTTTCTTT. Protein sequence: CASGVDSEAFF.

This clone was counted between two and nine times. The chain couples TRBV5-4 to TRBJ2-2; 10 positions agree with TRBD1. Germline assignment: CDR1 SGHNT and CDR2 YYREEE (reference sequence). The ends lost 0 bases at V and 10 bases at J; junction bases unmatched: 9. The CDR3 consists of 16 residues. The CDR3 nucleotides read TGTGCCAGCAGCTTGGGAGACAGGGGGCGATCGAAGGAGCTGTTTTTT. This translates into CASSLGDRGRSKELFF.

The gene calls are TRBV7-2 and TRBJ2-1; TRBD2 aligns across 9 bases. The CDR3 extends over 16 amino acids. The V gene's germline CDR1 is SGHTA and CDR2 FQGNSA. V was clipped by 1 base and J by 6 bases; unmatched bases: 7. As DNA, the CDR3 is TGTGCCAGCAGCTTAGTATTTAGCGGGAGCATCAATGAGCAGTTCTTC. Translating it yields CASSLVFSGSINEQFF.

J is TRBJ2-6 and V is TRBV11-3; tentative D call: TRBD1 (6 bases). Trimming pared 2 bases from V and 4 bases from J, leaving 9 bases between. Per germline, CDR1 SGHNT and CDR2 YENEEA. The CDR3 spans 15 residues. CDR3 in DNA: TGTGCCAGCAGCTTATCAGGGGCCGGGGCCAACGTCCTGACTTTC. It codes for CASSLSGAGANVLTF.

The chain couples TRBV6-5 to TRBJ1-2; no definite D call. CDR3 length: 12 residues. Germline CDR1 reads MNHEY; CDR2 reads SVGAGI. The V gene lost 2 bases and the J gene lost 6 bases, with 7 bases spanning the gap. Here the CDR3 DNA reads TGTGCCAGCAGTTACGGAGTGGATGGCTACACCTTC. Protein: CASSYGVDGYTF.

CDR3 DNA sequence: TGTGCCAGCAGGGACAGGACTGGAATCTCCTACAATGAGCAGTTCTTC. Protein sequence: CASRDRTGISYNEQFF. The chain uses TRBV2 and TRBJ2-1; 7 bases align to TRBD1. J was trimmed by 0 bases and V by 6 bases; bases with no gene match: 8. This CDR3 spans 16 amino acids. CDR1 is SNHLY and CDR2 is FYNNEI in the germline V gene.

The chain carries TRBV7-9 and TRBJ2-1, with TRBD2 as a possible D gene (5 bases). The ends were cut back, 5 bases at V and 4 bases at J, with 9 bases in the middle. The CDR3 is made up of 13 amino acids. Germline V CDR1 and CDR2: SEHNR, FQNEAQ (reference sequence). The CDR3 loop is CASSTGKYNEQFF. The CDR3 DNA reads as TGTGCCAGCAGCACCGGGAAATACAATGAGCAGTTCTTC.

The genes are TRBV6-1 and TRBJ1-1; TRBD1 aligns across 7 bases. CDR3 length equals 15 residues. The ends lost 6 bases at V and 4 bases at J; junction bases unmatched: 11. The germline gives CDR1 MNHNS, CDR2 SASEGT. This CDR3 reads CASRPRGQASTEAFF. The CDR3 DNA reads as TGTGCCAGCAGGCCGAGGGGGCAGGCGAGCACTGAAGCTTTCTTT.

The gene calls are TRBV19 and TRBJ2-7; a possible D gene is TRBD1 (5 bases). Deletions cut 7 bases from V and 1 base from J, with 14 bases between. The germline CDR1 and CDR2 sequences are LNHDA and SQIVND (reference sequence). The CDR3 is 14 residues long. CDR3 sequence: CASIPPRGSYEQYF. In DNA, the CDR3 is TGTGCCAGTATTCCTCCTAGGGGTTCCTACGAGCAGTACTTC.